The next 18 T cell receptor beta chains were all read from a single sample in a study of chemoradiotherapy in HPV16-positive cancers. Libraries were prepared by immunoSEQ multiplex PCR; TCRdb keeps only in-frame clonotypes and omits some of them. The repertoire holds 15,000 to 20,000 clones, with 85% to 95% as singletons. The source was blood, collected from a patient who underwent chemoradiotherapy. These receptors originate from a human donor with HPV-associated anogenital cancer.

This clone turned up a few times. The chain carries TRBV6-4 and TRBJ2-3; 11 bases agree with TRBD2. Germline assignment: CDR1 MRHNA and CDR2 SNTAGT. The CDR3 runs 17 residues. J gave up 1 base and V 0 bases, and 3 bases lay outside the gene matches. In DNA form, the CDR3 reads TGTGCCAGCAGTGACTCGATTAGCGGGGGGGGCACAGATACGCAGTATTTT. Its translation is CASSDSISGGGTDTQYF.

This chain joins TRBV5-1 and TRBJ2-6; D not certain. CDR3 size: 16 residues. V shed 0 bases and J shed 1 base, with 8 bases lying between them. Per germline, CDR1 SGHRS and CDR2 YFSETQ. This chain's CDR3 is CASSLAEISGANVLTF. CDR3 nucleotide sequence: TGCGCCAGCAGCTTGGCGGAAATATCTGGGGCCAACGTCCTGACTTTC.

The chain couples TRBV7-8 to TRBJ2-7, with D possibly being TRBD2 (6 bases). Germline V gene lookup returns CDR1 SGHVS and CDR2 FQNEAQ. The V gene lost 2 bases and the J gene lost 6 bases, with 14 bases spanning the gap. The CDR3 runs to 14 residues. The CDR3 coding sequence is TGTGCCAGCAGCTTATCGGCCCTGGGGGGCGAGCAGTACGTC. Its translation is CASSLSALGGEQYV.

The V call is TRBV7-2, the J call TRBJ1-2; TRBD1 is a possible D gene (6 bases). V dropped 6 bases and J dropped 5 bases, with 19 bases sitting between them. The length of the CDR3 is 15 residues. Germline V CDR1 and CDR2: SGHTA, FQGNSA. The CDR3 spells CASSPVLRGAYGYTF. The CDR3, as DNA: TGTGCCAGCAGTCCCGTGCTCAGGGGAGCTTATGGCTACACCTTC.

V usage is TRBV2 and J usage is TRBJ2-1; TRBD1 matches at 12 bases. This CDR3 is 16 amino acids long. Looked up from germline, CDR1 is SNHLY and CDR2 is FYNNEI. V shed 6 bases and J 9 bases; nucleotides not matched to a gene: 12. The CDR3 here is CASSESRDRGQGEQFF. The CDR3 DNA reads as TGTGCCAGCAGCGAATCCCGGGACAGGGGGCAAGGTGAGCAGTTCTTC.

CDR3 nucleotides: TGCAGTGCTAGGATCCGCACTGAAGCTTTCTTT. It yields the protein CSARIRTEAFF. V is TRBV20-1 and J is TRBJ1-1; D remains ambiguous. V was pared by 3 bases and J by 4 bases, with 6 bases between. The CDR3 covers 11 residues. The germline CDR1 and CDR2 sequences are DFQATT and SNEGSKA (reference sequence).

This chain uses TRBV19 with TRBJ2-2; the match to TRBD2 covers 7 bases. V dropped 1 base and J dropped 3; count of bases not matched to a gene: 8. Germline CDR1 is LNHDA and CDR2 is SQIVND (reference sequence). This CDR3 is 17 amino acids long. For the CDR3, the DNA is TGTGCCAGTAGTATAGCCTCTCGCGGGGGTTACACCGGGGAGCTGTTTTTT. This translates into CASSIASRGGYTGELFF. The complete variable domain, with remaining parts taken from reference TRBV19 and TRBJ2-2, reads DGGITQSPKYLFRKEGQNVTLSCEQNLNHDAMYWYRQDPGQGLRLIYYSQIVNDFQKGDIAEGYSVSREKKESFPLTVTSAQKNPTAFYLCASSIASRGGYTGELFFGEGSRLTVL.

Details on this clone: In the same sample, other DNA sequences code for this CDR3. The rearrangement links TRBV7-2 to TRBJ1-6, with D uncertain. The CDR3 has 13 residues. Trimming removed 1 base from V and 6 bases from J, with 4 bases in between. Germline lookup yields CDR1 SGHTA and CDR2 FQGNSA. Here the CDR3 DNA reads TGTGCCAGCAGCTTAGTGACTAATTCACCCCTCCACTTT. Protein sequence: CASSLVTNSPLHF.

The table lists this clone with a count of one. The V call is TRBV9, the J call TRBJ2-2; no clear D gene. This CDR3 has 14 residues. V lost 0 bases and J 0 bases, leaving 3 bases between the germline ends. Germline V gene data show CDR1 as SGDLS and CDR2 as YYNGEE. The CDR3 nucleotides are TGTGCCAGCAGCGTAGCAGCGAACACCGGGGAGCTGTTTTTT. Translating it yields CASSVAANTGELFF.

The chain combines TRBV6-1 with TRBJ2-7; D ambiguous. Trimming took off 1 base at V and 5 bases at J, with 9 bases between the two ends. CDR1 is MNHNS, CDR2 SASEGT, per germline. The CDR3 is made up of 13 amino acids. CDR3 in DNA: TGTGCCAGCAGTGAAGAGAGGTTAGACGAGCAGTACGTC. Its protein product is CASSEERLDEQYV.

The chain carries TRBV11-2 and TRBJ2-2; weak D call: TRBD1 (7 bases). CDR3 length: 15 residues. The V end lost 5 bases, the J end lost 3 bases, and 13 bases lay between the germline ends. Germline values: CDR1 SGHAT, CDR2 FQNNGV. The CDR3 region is CASSGGTAHTGELFF. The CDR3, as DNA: TGTGCCAGCAGCGGAGGGACAGCTCACACCGGGGAGCTGTTTTTT.

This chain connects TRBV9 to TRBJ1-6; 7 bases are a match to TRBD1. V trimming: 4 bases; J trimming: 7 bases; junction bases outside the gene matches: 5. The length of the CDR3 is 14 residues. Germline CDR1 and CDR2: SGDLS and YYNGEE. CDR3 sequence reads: CASSQTGTNSPLHF. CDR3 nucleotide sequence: TGTGCCAGCAGCCAGACAGGGACCAATTCACCCCTCCACTTT. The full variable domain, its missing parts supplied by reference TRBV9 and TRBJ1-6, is DSGVTQTPKHLITATGQRVTLRCSPRSGDLSVYWYQQSLDQGLQFLIQYYNGEERAKGNILERFSAQQFPDLHSELNLSSLELGDSALYFCASSQTGTNSPLHFGNGTRLTVT.

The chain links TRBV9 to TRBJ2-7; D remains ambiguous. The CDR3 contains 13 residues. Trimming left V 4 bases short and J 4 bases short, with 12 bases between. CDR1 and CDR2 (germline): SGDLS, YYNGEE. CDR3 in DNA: TGTGCCAGCAGCTCCCTCGGCTATTACGAGCAGTACGTC. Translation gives CASSSLGYYEQYV.

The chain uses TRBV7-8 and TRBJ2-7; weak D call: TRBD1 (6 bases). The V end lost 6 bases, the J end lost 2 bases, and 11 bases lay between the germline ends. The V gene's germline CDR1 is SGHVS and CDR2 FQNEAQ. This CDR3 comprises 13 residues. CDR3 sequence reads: CASSWDIPYEQYV. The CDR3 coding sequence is TGTGCCAGCAGTTGGGACATCCCCTACGAGCAGTACGTC.

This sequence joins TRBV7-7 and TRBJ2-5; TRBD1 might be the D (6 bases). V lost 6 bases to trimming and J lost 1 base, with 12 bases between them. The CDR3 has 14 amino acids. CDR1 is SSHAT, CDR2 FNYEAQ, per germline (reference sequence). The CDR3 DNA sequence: TGTGCCAGCAGTCAGACAGGCTTCCAAGAGACCCAGTACTTC. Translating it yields CASSQTGFQETQYF.

CDR3 in DNA: TGTGCCAGCAGTCGTGGGAGCGAGCAGTACGTC. This sequence encodes CASSRGSEQYV. The chain links TRBV6-6 to TRBJ2-7; D perhaps matches TRBD2 (5 bases). The germline CDR1 and CDR2 sequences are MNHNY and SVGAGI (reference sequence). The CDR3 contains 11 residues. Trimming left V 5 bases short and J 6 bases short, with 8 bases between.

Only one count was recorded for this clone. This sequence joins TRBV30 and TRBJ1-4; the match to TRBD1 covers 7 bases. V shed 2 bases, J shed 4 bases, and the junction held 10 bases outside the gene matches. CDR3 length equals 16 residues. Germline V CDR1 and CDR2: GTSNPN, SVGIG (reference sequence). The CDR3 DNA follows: TGTGCCTGGAGTCTATCCGGGACAGCATATAATGAAAAACTGTTTTTT. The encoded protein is CAWSLSGTAYNEKLFF.

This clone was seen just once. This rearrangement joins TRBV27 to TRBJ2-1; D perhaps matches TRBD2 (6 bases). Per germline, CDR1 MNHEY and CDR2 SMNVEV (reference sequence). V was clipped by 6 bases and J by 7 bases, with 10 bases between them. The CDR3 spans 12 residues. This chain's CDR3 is CASRGGINEQFF. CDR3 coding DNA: TGTGCCAGCAGGGGGGGAATAAATGAGCAGTTCTTC.